The clone carrying this T cell receptor beta chain has a single count. The data were obtained in a study of blood T cell repertoires in COVID-19. About the research overall: Collection of acute and convalescent COVID-19 samples took place in the United States, Italy and Spain. T cells, B-cell-depleted T cells, or PBMCs supplied cDNA or gDNA.

In the source study's methods: Quantification of nucleated cells was approximated via reference gene primer amplification. Profiled with immunoSEQ multiplex PCR; TCRdb holds only in-frame clones, not every one. For V, J and clone size, that table is used; D and trimming come from the DNA. The repertoire holds 130,000 or so clones, with approximately 80% as singletons. V lost 8 bases and J lost 2; bases outside the gene matches: 17. This CDR3 is 19 amino acids long. Germline V gene sequence: CDR1 KGHDR, CDR2 SFDVKD. Sequenced sample: peripheral blood. The chain recombines TRBV24-1 with TRBJ1-3, with 10 bases that match TRBD1. This TCR was sampled from a woman aged 55-69 years with acute or convalescent COVID-19. Here the CDR3 reads CATNSRDRGPGRTGNTIYF. CDR3 DNA: TGTGCCACCAACTCCCGGGACAGGGGCCCGGGGCGAACTGGAAACACCATATATTTT.